Below are 2 T cell receptor beta chains sequenced from a single sample in a study of CD8 T cells in ankylosing spondylitis. TCRdb processed the 5' RACE reads anew with MiXCR; each CDR3 protein has one entry. The sample carries about 140,000 distinct CDR3 sequences, more than 7% recorded once. Sequenced material: synovial fluid, either unsorted or a sorted T cell fraction (not recorded which). The receptors derive from a male donor with ankylosing spondylitis.

The chain uses TRBV24-1 and TRBJ2-5; no definite D call. Germline V lookup: CDR1 KGHDR, CDR2 SFDVKD. The CDR3 totals 12 residues. V was shortened by 1 base and J by 5 bases, with 4 bases between the two germline ends. CDR3 nucleotide sequence: TGTGCCACCAGTGATTTAGCGGAGACCCAGTACTTC. It specifies CATSDLAETQYF.

This clonotype was seen at least ten times. The genes are TRBV7-2 and TRBJ2-5; a possible D gene is TRBD2 (6 bases). Germline loops: CDR1 SGHTA, CDR2 FQGNSA. The CDR3 length is 13 residues. V was cut by 5 bases and J by 4 bases, with 11 bases left in between. The CDR3 here is CASSRQGGETQYF. DNA of the CDR3: TGTGCCAGCAGCCGTCAGGGAGGAGAGACCCAGTACTTC.